This TCR beta chain stems from a study of shared clonotypes between healthy human individuals. Study-wide context: Those who served as donors were a couple of women and three men between the ages of 18 and 49.

The CDR3 contains 12 residues. The unsorted samples took 85 million or so PBMCs to get genomic DNA. PCR replicates performed on unsorted PBMC used approximately 0.3 ug DNA, 30,000 or so T cell genomes. Data came from immunoSEQ multiplex PCR; TCRdb stores just in-frame clones and leaves some out. In the table there are roughly 500,000 clones, 70% to 80% of which are singletons. The chain has TRBV21-1 and TRBJ2-7. TRBV21-1 is marked as a pseudogene. Sequencing was performed on PBMCs. This clonotype originated in a woman aged 40-49 years in good health. Some clones in this sample may be carry-over from other donors' samples. CDR3 DNA: TGTGCCAGCAGCTCCGGCGAGTACGAGCAGTACTTC. As protein: CASSSGEYEQYF.